The clone carrying this T cell receptor beta chain occurred a few times. This record comes from a study of T cells after yellow fever vaccination. In making TCR cDNA, 5'RACE template switching added a universal primer site and UMIs to it. From the 5' RACE reads, TCRdb called clonotypes with MiXCR, one entry per CDR3 protein. The data show about 400,000 distinct CDR3 sequences, roughly 6.1% seen once. This CDR3 spans 12 amino acids. Germline V gives CDR1 MNHNY, CDR2 SVGAGI (reference sequence). With 0 bases removed from V and 3 bases from J, the gap between germline ends came to 3 bases. The sequence was obtained from a man aged 25 to 40 who received the YFV17D yellow fever vaccine. Here the sequenced sample was PBMCs, taken 5 days after the yellow fever booster vaccination. The chain has TRBV6-6 and TRBJ2-7; D not certain. CDR3 sequence reads: CASSYSIYEQYF. The CDR3 bases are TGTGCCAGCAGTTACTCGATCTACGAGCAGTACTTC.